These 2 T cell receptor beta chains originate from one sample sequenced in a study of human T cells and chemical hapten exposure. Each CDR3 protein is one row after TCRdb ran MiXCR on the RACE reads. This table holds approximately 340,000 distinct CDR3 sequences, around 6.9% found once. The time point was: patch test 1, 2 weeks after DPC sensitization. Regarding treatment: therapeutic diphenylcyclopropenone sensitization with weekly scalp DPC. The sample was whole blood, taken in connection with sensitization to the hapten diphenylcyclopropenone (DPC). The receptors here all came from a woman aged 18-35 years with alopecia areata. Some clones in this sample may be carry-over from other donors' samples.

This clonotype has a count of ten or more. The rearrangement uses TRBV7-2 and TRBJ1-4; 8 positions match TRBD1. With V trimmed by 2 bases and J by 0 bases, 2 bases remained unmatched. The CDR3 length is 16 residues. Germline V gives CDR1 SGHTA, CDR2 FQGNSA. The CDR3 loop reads CASSLMGQATNEKLFF. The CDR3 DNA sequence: TGTGCCAGCAGCTTAATGGGACAGGCAACTAATGAAAAACTGTTTTTT.

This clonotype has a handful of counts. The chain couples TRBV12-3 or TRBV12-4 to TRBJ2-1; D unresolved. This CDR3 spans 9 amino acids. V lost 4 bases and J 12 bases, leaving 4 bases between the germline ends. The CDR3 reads CASSSRQFF. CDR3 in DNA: TGTGCCAGCAGTTCAAGGCAGTTCTTC.